Below are 19 T cell receptor beta chains sequenced from a single sample in a study of cytomegalovirus exposure and HLA in healthy donors. PCR amplification relied on 60 Vbeta primers (plus 13 Jbeta primers). Data came from immunoSEQ multiplex PCR; TCRdb stores just in-frame clones and leaves some out. Of some 150,000 clones listed, 70% to 80% are singletons. The sample consisted of PBMCs. These receptors originate from a man aged 55-75 years in good health and CMV-seronegative.

J is TRBJ1-5 and V is TRBV19, with 7 bases identical to TRBD1. CDR1 and CDR2 from the germline V gene are LNHDA and SQIVND (reference sequence). Trimming took 6 bases from V and 3 from J; bases not matched to a gene: 14. The CDR3 is made up of 17 amino acids. CDR3 in amino acids: CASRTSRTGEFNQPQHF. The CDR3 DNA reads as TGTGCCAGTAGAACTTCCCGGACAGGCGAATTCAATCAGCCCCAGCATTTT. Full variable domain (rest looked up from reference TRBV19 and TRBJ1-5): DGGITQSPKYLFRKEGQNVTLSCEQNLNHDAMYWYRQDPGQGLRLIYYSQIVNDFQKGDIAEGYSVSREKKESFPLTVTSAQKNPTAFYLCASRTSRTGEFNQPQHFGDGTRLSIL.

This clone occurred once. The V gene is TRBV7-9, the J gene TRBJ2-7; 12 bases line up with TRBD1. Germline lookup yields CDR1 SEHNR and CDR2 FQNEAQ (reference sequence). This CDR3 has 16 amino acids. The J segment lost 3 bases and the V segment lost 5 bases, leaving 8 bases of the junction unmatched. The CDR3 region is CASSPGTGGLDYEQYF. CDR3 DNA sequence: TGTGCCAGCAGCCCCGGGACAGGGGGCCTTGACTACGAGCAGTACTTC.

The chain carries TRBV29-1 and TRBJ2-1, with 9 bases aligning to TRBD2. V lost 4 bases to trimming and J lost 4 bases; unmatched junction nucleotides: 20. The CDR3 extends over 19 amino acids. Germline V gives CDR1 SQVTM, CDR2 ANQGSEA. Written as DNA, the CDR3 is TGCAGCGTTGGGGGAGTGGGCGGGAGGGCCCCTTCTTTTTACAATGAGCAGTTCTTC. Its protein is CSVGGVGGRAPSFYNEQFF.

The V call is TRBV7-8, the J call TRBJ2-5, with D tentatively TRBD1 (6 bases). V lost 1 base and J 2 bases, leaving 20 bases between the germline ends. CDR1 SGHVS and CDR2 FQNEAQ come from the germline V gene. The CDR3 loop spans 18 amino acids. The CDR3 region is CASSLEADSAEVQETQYF. The CDR3 DNA reads as TGTGCCAGCAGCTTAGAGGCGGACAGTGCTGAGGTACAAGAGACCCAGTACTTC.

The V call is TRBV27, the J call TRBJ2-2, with a tentative D call TRBD1 (5 bases). V lost 6 bases and J lost 1, with 12 bases in between. The CDR3 totals 15 residues. Germline CDR1 reads MNHEY; CDR2 reads SMNVEV (reference sequence). CDR3 in amino acids: CASRPDKGNTGELFF. In DNA, the CDR3 is TGTGCCAGCAGACCGGACAAGGGGAACACCGGGGAGCTGTTTTTT.

V gene TRBV30 combines with J gene TRBJ1-4; 9 nucleotides align to TRBD1. CDR3 size: 16 residues. Germline-derived CDR1 and CDR2 are GTSNPN and SVGIG (reference sequence). V shed 3 bases, J shed 7 bases, and the junction held 12 bases outside the gene matches. In DNA form, the CDR3 reads TGTGCCTGGAGCGGGACAGGGAGGACGTTCGGTGAAAAACTGTTTTTT. Residues: CAWSGTGRTFGEKLFF.

This clone was recorded a few times. The rearrangement links TRBV18 to TRBJ2-1; 10 bases line up with TRBD1. The CDR3 covers 15 residues. V was pared by 5 bases and J by 4 bases, with 5 bases of the junction left unmatched. Germline values: CDR1 KGHSH, CDR2 LQKENI. The CDR3 nucleotides read TGTGCCAGCTCATCCCGGGACAGGGGTTACAATGAGCAGTTCTTC. Amino acids: CASSSRDRGYNEQFF.

This rearrangement joins TRBV28 to TRBJ1-2; a weak D match, TRBD1 (5 bases). The CDR3 has 13 residues. Germline V CDR1 and CDR2: MDHEN, SYDVKM. The V end was cut by 7 bases, the J end by 0 bases, with 9 bases between. In DNA form, the CDR3 reads TGTGCCAGCATTCAGACAGCTAACTATGGCTACACCTTC. This sequence encodes CASIQTANYGYTF.

This chain links TRBV5-4 with TRBJ2-1; a weak D match, TRBD2 (7 bases). V lost 4 bases, J lost 6 bases, and 20 bases lay in between. Germline CDR1 SGHNT, CDR2 YYREEE (reference sequence). This CDR3 region has 16 residues. The DNA for the CDR3 is TGTGCCAGCAGCCTTGGGGGGGGCGGGGCCAGCAATGAGCAGTTCTTC. It yields the protein CASSLGGGGASNEQFF.

The V gene is TRBV30, the J gene TRBJ2-1, with D possibly being TRBD2 (6 bases). Germline lookup yields CDR1 GTSNPN and CDR2 SVGIG (reference sequence). This CDR3 has 12 amino acids. Deletions cut 5 bases from V and 6 bases from J, with 11 bases between. DNA for the CDR3: TGTGCCTGGGGAGGGACGTTCAATGAGCAGTTCTTC. This sequence encodes CAWGGTFNEQFF.

The genes are TRBV7-6 and TRBJ2-1, with 8 positions matching TRBD1. Germline loops: CDR1 SGHVS, CDR2 FNYEAQ. Unmatched junction bases numbered 10, after V lost 2 bases and J lost 7 bases. The CDR3 totals 16 residues. The chain's CDR3 is CASSLNLRTGRNEQFF. DNA of the CDR3: TGTGCCAGCAGCTTAAACCTGAGGACAGGGCGGAATGAGCAGTTCTTC.

This clone has a handful of counts. This chain links TRBV28 with TRBJ2-3, with 8 bases matching TRBD2. Trimming at V came to 3 bases and at J to 0 bases, leaving 5 bases not matched to a gene. The CDR3 spans 16 residues. CDR1 is MDHEN, CDR2 SYDVKM, per germline. For the CDR3, the DNA is TGTGCCAGCAGTTTGCTACTAGCGGAAAGCACAGATACGCAGTATTTT. It yields the protein CASSLLLAESTDTQYF.

V and J are TRBV10-3 and TRBJ1-6; 7 nucleotides line up with TRBD1. CDR1 is ENHRY, CDR2 SYGVKD, per germline. The CDR3 has 14 residues. The trim removed 10 bases at V and 7 bases at J, leaving 10 bases unmatched. The CDR3 reads CASSRDSQNSPLHF. DNA for the CDR3: TGTGCCAGCTCTAGGGACAGCCAGAATTCACCCCTCCACTTT.

The gene calls are TRBV5-6 and TRBJ1-2, with 8 positions matching TRBD1. The CDR3 extends over 17 amino acids. V lost 4 bases and J lost 2; bases outside the gene matches: 13. Germline V gene sequence: CDR1 SGHDT, CDR2 YYEEEE. CDR3 region: CASSTGGAALPNYGYTF. CDR3 DNA: TGTGCCAGCAGCACAGGGGGTGCAGCACTACCCAACTATGGCTACACCTTC.

V usage is TRBV6-1 and J usage is TRBJ2-7, with 7 bases aligning to TRBD1. CDR3 size: 14 residues. With 1 base clipped from V and 0 bases from J, the junction kept 0 bases outside the gene matches. CDR1 is MNHNS and CDR2 is SASEGT in the germline V gene. The CDR3 DNA sequence: TGTGCCAGCAGTGAAGGGGACAGCTCCTACGAGCAGTACTTC. Protein sequence: CASSEGDSSYEQYF.

The genes are TRBV15 and TRBJ2-1; 10 bases are a match to TRBD2. Trimming cost V 5 bases and J 5 bases; bases outside gene matches: 9. The germline V gene has CDR1 LNHNV and CDR2 YYDKDF (reference sequence). This CDR3 region has 16 residues. CDR3 sequence (DNA): TGTGCCACCAGCTATCAGCAGCGGGAGGGTAACAATGAGCAGTTCTTC. Translated: CATSYQQREGNNEQFF. Full variable domain (remainder filled in from reference TRBV15 and TRBJ2-1): DAMVIQNPRYQVTQFGKPVTLSCSQTLNHNVMYWYQQKSSQAPKLLFHYYDKDFNNEADTPDNFQSRRPNTSFCFLDIRSPGLGDTAMYLCATSYQQREGNNEQFFGPGTRLTVL.

The chain recombines TRBV28 with TRBJ1-6, with 8 bases fitting TRBD1. CDR1 is MDHEN and CDR2 is SYDVKM in the germline V gene. This CDR3 is 18 amino acids long. V was pared by 1 base and J by 6 bases, with 11 bases of the junction left unmatched. As DNA, the CDR3 is TGTGCCAGCAGTTTATATTTCTGGGGACAGGAGTCTAATTCACCCCTCCACTTT. Protein sequence: CASSLYFWGQESNSPLHF.

The V and J genes are TRBV7-8 and TRBJ1-3, with 7 bases fitting TRBD1. V trimming: 0 bases; J trimming: 0 bases; junction bases outside the gene matches: 14. The germline V gene has CDR1 SGHVS and CDR2 FQNEAQ. This CDR3 spans 20 amino acids. The CDR3 DNA reads TGTGCCAGCAGCTTAGCGGGACAGCTTCAATCCACCTACTCTGGAAACACCATATATTTT. Translating gives CASSLAGQLQSTYSGNTIYF.

This chain joins TRBV29-1 and TRBJ2-1, with 16 bases aligning to TRBD2. The CDR3 runs 15 residues. J lost 7 bases, V lost 6 bases, and 6 bases had no gene match. Germline V gene sequence: CDR1 SQVTM, CDR2 ANQGSEA. CDR3 region: CSVPGLAGGPNEQFF. The CDR3 DNA is TGCAGCGTACCGGGACTAGCGGGAGGGCCGAATGAGCAGTTCTTC.